This TCR beta chain is from a study of T cell repertoires in ileal Crohn's disease. General study points: Every patient over 26.8% clonality showed endoscopic recurrence. Active smokers at surgery had more clonal expansions than non-smokers.

The time point denotes: neoterminal ileum biopsy at postoperative endoscopy, about 6 months after surgery. Some clones are missing from TCRdb's copy, which holds only in-frame ones; the method was immunoSEQ multiplex PCR. The sample has some 10,000 clones, more than 70% seen once. This clone was picked up a small number of times. Antigen specificity is unknown. This CDR3 is 16 amino acids long. Losses at the gene ends were 1 base for V and 7 bases for J; bases not matched to a gene: 7. Looked up from germline, CDR1 is SEHNR and CDR2 is FQNEAQ (reference sequence). This TCR was recovered from an adult with Crohn's disease. Source material: ileal tissue. The rearrangement links TRBV7-9 to TRBJ1-6; 7 bases are a match to TRBD1. CDR3 DNA: TGTGCCAGCAGCTTAGGCAGACAGGGTTACAATTCACCCCTCCACTTT. It encodes CASSLGRQGYNSPLHF. Together with reference TRBV7-9 and TRBJ1-6, the CDR3 gives the full variable domain: DTGVSQNPRHKITKRGQNVTFRCDPISEHNRLYWYRQTLGQGPEFLTYFQNEAQLEKSRLLSDRFSAERPKGSFSTLEIQRTEQGDSAMYLCASSLGRQGYNSPLHFGNGTRLTVT.